The 24 T cell receptor beta chains listed next were all sequenced from one sample in a study of blood T cell repertoires in COVID-19. Profiled with immunoSEQ multiplex PCR; TCRdb holds only in-frame clones, not every one. The sample has roughly 250,000 clones; over 80% are singletons. The sample comprised PBMCs or T cells enriched from blood (not recorded which). Receptors were obtained from a woman between 40 and 55 years old who had been exposed to COVID-19.

The chain joins TRBV19 to TRBJ2-1, with 10 bases matching TRBD2. This CDR3 has 13 residues. CDR1 and CDR2 (germline): LNHDA, SQIVND (reference sequence). V was pared by 9 bases and J by 9 bases, with 8 bases of the junction left unmatched. The DNA of the CDR3 is TGTGCCAGCAATAGCGGGAGGTTTAGTGAGCAGTTCTTC. This sequence encodes CASNSGRFSEQFF.

This clone appeared once. This chain uses TRBV28 with TRBJ2-1, with TRBD2 matching 9 bases. This CDR3 has 14 amino acids. Germline lookup yields CDR1 MDHEN and CDR2 SYDVKM. J lost 5 bases, V lost 10 bases, and 9 bases had no gene match. CDR3 loop: CATIPSGTNNEQFF. The CDR3, as DNA: TGTGCCACCATTCCTAGCGGGACCAACAATGAGCAGTTCTTC.

This clone was seen only once. The CDR3 nucleotides read TGTGCCAGCAGCGCTCGGACAGGGGTTAATGAAAAACTGTTTTTT. Encoded protein: CASSARTGVNEKLFF. The chain employs TRBV7-9 and TRBJ1-4, with TRBD1 matching 9 bases. Per the germline V gene, CDR1 is SEHNR and CDR2 is FQNEAQ (reference sequence). The CDR3 is made up of 15 amino acids. V shed 5 bases and J 4 bases; nucleotides not matched to a gene: 5.

V usage is TRBV5-4 and J usage is TRBJ2-7, with D possibly being TRBD2 (6 bases). V gave up 2 bases and J gave up 0 bases, with 9 bases separating them. The germline V gene has CDR1 SGHNT and CDR2 YYREEE (reference sequence). The CDR3 sequence is 14 residues long. CDR3 nucleotide sequence: TGTGCCAGCAGCTTAACGACTAGCTCCTACGAGCAGTACTTC. It specifies CASSLTTSSYEQYF.

V is TRBV5-7 and J is TRBJ2-5; possible D gene TRBD2, 6 bases. TRBV5-7 is filed as an ORF, its function uncertain. There are 13 residues in the CDR3. Trimming removed 4 bases from V and 4 bases from J, with 11 bases in between. The CDR3 DNA reads TGTGCCAGCAGCCGGAGGGTCCGAGAGACCCAGTACTTC. Its translation: CASSRRVRETQYF.

The rearrangement joins TRBV29-1 to TRBJ1-1; no clear D. CDR3 length: 12 amino acids. Germline V lookup: CDR1 SQVTM, CDR2 ANQGSEA. Trimming took off 7 bases at V and 0 bases at J, with 9 bases between the two ends. The CDR3 DNA reads as TGCAGCGGGAGAACAATGAACACTGAAGCTTTCTTT. Residues: CSGRTMNTEAFF.

V usage is TRBV5-3 and J usage is TRBJ1-2; 7 nucleotides match TRBD1. TRBV5-3 is marked as an open reading frame, function uncertain. Losses at the gene ends were 4 bases for V and 5 bases for J; bases not matched to a gene: 8. The length of the CDR3 is 14 residues. CDR3 coding DNA: TGTGCCAGAAGCCATCCGACAGGGCTGTATGGCTACACCTTC. This translates into CARSHPTGLYGYTF.

V and J are TRBV5-1 and TRBJ2-2; D is possibly TRBD2 (6 bases). Per germline, CDR1 SGHRS and CDR2 YFSETQ. CDR3 size: 16 residues. V was shortened by 4 bases and J by 0 bases, with 13 bases between the two germline ends. CDR3 loop: CASSRREQTNTGELFF. DNA for the CDR3: TGCGCCAGCAGCAGGAGGGAACAAACGAACACCGGGGAGCTGTTTTTT.

The V and J genes are TRBV13 and TRBJ2-5; no firm D call. The CDR3 has 15 residues. Germline loops: CDR1 PRHDT, CDR2 FYEKMQ (reference sequence). Trimming left V 4 bases short and J 1 base short, with 13 bases between. The CDR3 DNA is TGTGCCAGCAGCTCGACACGTCTACTCCAAGAGACCCAGTACTTC. It encodes CASSSTRLLQETQYF.

This clone has just one count. The rearrangement joins TRBV14 to TRBJ2-2; weak D call: TRBD2 (5 bases). Germline CDR1 and CDR2: SGHDN and FVKESK. Trimming left V 4 bases short and J 0 bases short, with 6 bases between. The CDR3 totals 14 residues. CDR3 DNA: TGTGCCAGCAGCCGGGAGTCGAACACCGGGGAGCTGTTTTTT. Translation: CASSRESNTGELFF.

The rearrangement joins TRBV7-6 to TRBJ1-1; 7 positions agree with TRBD1. Unmatched junction bases numbered 1, after V lost 4 bases and J lost 5 bases. The CDR3 runs to 12 residues. The V gene's germline CDR1 is SGHVS and CDR2 FNYEAQ. The CDR3 protein is CASSSRGTEAFF. The CDR3 bases are TGTGCCAGCAGCTCCAGGGGGACTGAAGCTTTCTTT.

The chain is built from TRBV30 and TRBJ1-5; 7 bases match TRBD1. Germline CDR1 reads GTSNPN; CDR2 reads SVGIG (reference sequence). The J segment lost 3 bases and the V segment lost 2 bases, leaving 10 bases of the junction unmatched. The CDR3 consists of 16 residues. The CDR3 is CAWSIWDRGFNQPQHF. DNA of the CDR3: TGTGCCTGGAGTATATGGGACAGAGGATTCAATCAGCCCCAGCATTTT.

This rearrangement joins TRBV7-2 to TRBJ2-1; TRBD1 aligns across 7 bases. The junction had 8 bases not matched to a gene; V was cut back by 3 bases and J by 3 bases. Germline values: CDR1 SGHTA, CDR2 FQGNSA. The CDR3 loop spans 16 amino acids. In nucleotides, the CDR3 is TGTGCCAGCAGCTTCCCGACAGGGAGAAACTACAATGAGCAGTTCTTC. Its translation: CASSFPTGRNYNEQFF.

The V and J genes are TRBV30 and TRBJ1-1; D might be TRBD1 (6 bases). Trimming took off 5 bases at V and 5 bases at J, with 18 bases between the two ends. This CDR3 has 14 residues. CDR1 GTSNPN and CDR2 SVGIG come from the germline V gene (reference sequence). This chain's CDR3 is CAWDGGGHRTEAFF. As DNA, the CDR3 is TGTGCCTGGGACGGCGGGGGCCACCGTACTGAAGCTTTCTTT.

Notes on this clone: The junction shows a germline mismatch at one end, possibly a read error. The chain combines TRBV5-1 with TRBJ2-1, with 7 bases lining up with TRBD1. Germline CDR1 and CDR2: SGHRS and YFSETQ. CDR3 length: 12 residues. The CDR3: CASSSDRDEQFF. The DNA for the CDR3 is TGTGCCAGCAGCTCAGACAGGGACGAGCAGTTCTTC.

This clone was counted a single time. The J gene is TRBJ1-3, the V gene TRBV4-1, with 8 bases that match TRBD1. CDR1 MGHRA and CDR2 YSYEKL come from the germline V gene. This CDR3 region has 16 residues. V dropped 4 bases and J dropped 0; count of bases not matched to a gene: 5. The CDR3 nucleotides read TGCGCCAGCAGCCTCCTGGACAGGGCCTCTGGAAACACCATATATTTT. Residues: CASSLLDRASGNTIYF.

Turning to this clone: One end of the junction fails to match germline, which may point to a read error. V is TRBV5-1 and J is TRBJ1-4, with D maybe TRBD1 (5 bases). The CDR3 is made up of 15 amino acids. CDR1 is SGHRS and CDR2 is YFSETQ in the germline V gene. The CDR3 DNA is TGTGCCAGCAGCCTGGAGGGGATTACTAATGAAAAACTGTTTTTT. It yields the protein CASSLEGITNEKLFF.

This chain links TRBV28 with TRBJ1-1; 7 bases match TRBD1. Looked up from germline, CDR1 is MDHEN and CDR2 is SYDVKM. With V trimmed by 2 bases and J by 1 base, 4 bases remained unmatched. This CDR3 region has 15 residues. The CDR3 DNA reads TGTGCCAGCAGTTTACGGCACAGGGGGAACACTGAAGCTTTCTTT. Its translation: CASSLRHRGNTEAFF.

V is TRBV6-4 and J is TRBJ2-2; 7 bases are a match to TRBD2. From germline, CDR1 is MRHNA and CDR2 SNTAGT. The CDR3 sequence is 13 residues long. Trimming cost V 9 bases and J 3 bases; bases outside gene matches: 4. CDR3 protein: CARSGEDTGELFF. The CDR3 DNA is TGTGCCAGGAGCGGGGAGGACACCGGGGAGCTGTTTTTT.

This rearrangement joins TRBV15 to TRBJ2-5, with unresolved D. The V end lost 1 base, the J end lost 5 bases, and 5 bases lay between the germline ends. CDR1 is LNHNV, CDR2 YYDKDF, per germline (reference sequence). CDR3 size: 12 residues. CDR3 amino acids: CATSRGGETQYF. Written as DNA, the CDR3 is TGTGCCACCAGCAGAGGCGGCGAGACCCAGTACTTC.

The chain combines TRBV25-1 with TRBJ1-3; TRBD1 agrees at 8 bases. Germline V CDR1 and CDR2: MGHDK, SYGVNS. The CDR3 extends over 14 amino acids. The ends lost 2 bases at V and 3 bases at J; junction bases unmatched: 0. The CDR3 here is CASSEGQGGNTIYF. The CDR3 bases are TGTGCCAGCAGTGAAGGACAGGGTGGAAACACCATATATTTT.

The chain couples TRBV13 to TRBJ2-5, with D perhaps TRBD2 (6 bases). Deletions cut 0 bases from V and 1 base from J, with 9 bases between. The V gene's germline CDR1 is PRHDT and CDR2 FYEKMQ (reference sequence). The CDR3 extends over 15 amino acids. CDR3 protein: CASSLGLAPQETQYF. As DNA, the CDR3 is TGTGCCAGCAGCTTAGGACTAGCTCCCCAAGAGACCCAGTACTTC.

The sample holds a few counts of this clone. This chain uses TRBV4-3 with TRBJ2-1, with 9 bases lining up with TRBD2. The germline gives CDR1 LGHNA, CDR2 YSLEER. V shed 0 bases, J shed 4 bases, and the junction held 7 bases outside the gene matches. The CDR3 is made up of 17 amino acids. Written as DNA, the CDR3 is TGCGCCAGCAGCCAAGATAGGGCTAGCGGGGCGTACAATGAGCAGTTCTTC. Translation: CASSQDRASGAYNEQFF.

This rearrangement joins TRBV5-4 to TRBJ2-1; D unclear. The CDR3 is 11 residues long. Trimming removed 7 bases from V and 4 bases from J, with 6 bases in between. Germline values: CDR1 SGHNT, CDR2 YYREEE (reference sequence). The DNA of the CDR3 is TGTGCCAGCGTACAGTACAATGAGCAGTTCTTC. It is translated as CASVQYNEQFF.